This T cell receptor (beta chain) was captured by sequencing in a study of cytomegalovirus exposure and HLA in healthy donors (dated by TCRdb to 2015 to 2018). Regarding the complete study: According to an earlier analysis of 550 to 700 of the donors, 150 million to 200 million T cells yielded 117 million unique TCR beta sequences and approximately 280 Gb of sequence data. An early release that covered about 600 HLA-typed donors contained around 330 gigabases of sequencing data and approximately 85 million unique TCR sequences. Among the roughly 430 genotyped donors, about 85% belonged to the genetic ancestry cluster associated with self-reported Caucasian donors. The study aimed to test whether signatures of past pathogen exposure could be identified by cataloging public T cell receptors. The T cell repertoires of 666 subjects were profiled by immunosequencing and related to cytomegalovirus serostatus. In addition to the first cohort of roughly 670 subjects, a separate validation cohort of approximately 120 different subjects was used. The study combined high-throughput TCR immunosequencing, statistical association of individual TCRs with disease status, and machine learning to predict cytomegalovirus infection status. To study patterns of TCR occurrence, a later analysis re-analyzed previously published TCR beta repertoires from 666 donors and added high-resolution HLA genotyping. In the later analysis, no new phenotypic data were used to find candidate immune exposures; instead, reliance was placed on TCR beta sequences and their occurrence across donors. An earlier analysis of roughly 600 of the donors used high-throughput TCR beta sequencing to judge whether each TCR beta V gene segment behaved as functional or pseudogenic. Alongside the repertoire data, information on donor age, sex, ethnicity and CMV serostatus was compiled. A later genetic analysis took genome-wide SNP genotypes for about 55% of the roughly 670 donors and used that subset as a discovery cohort. Every repertoire in the discovery cohort had been generated on one and the same sequencing platform. Both class I and class II loci were covered by HLA typing, at four-digit resolution. The number of donors typed differed by locus, with about 620-630 for A, B, C, DRB1 and DQB1, over 500 for DQA1, about 610 for DPA1, and about 450 for DPB1. Several DR-DQ haplotypes were treated as single units for association and clustering because of strong linkage in the cohort. Among 300 to 450 genotyped donors of the cohort, an average of 235,054 unique TCR beta nucleotide sequences were sequenced per donor, 15% to 20% of them non-productive. Overall study results and their limits: Linkage disequilibrium might explain the correlated functional status among segregating V segments, but an unknown experimental factor could not be excluded. In an earlier analysis of fewer than 750 of the donors, most TCR beta V segments were observed in productive rearrangements about 87% or about 30% of the time, broadly matching IMGT annotations. Because some donors lacked HLA typing at each locus, the association tests relied only on the typed subset. A later analysis found that TCR association rates varied across HLA loci, with DRB1 alleles showing the most associated TCRs and HLA-C alleles the fewest. While some public TCRs were present in many individuals, most TCR sequences turned up only very rarely across donors. V-gene and J-gene trimming of TCR beta chains was associated with a missense DCLRE1C variant in a later genetic analysis, and the association was replicated in an independent cohort. A cluster of highly shared sequence variants was judged likely to be a technical artifact of the sequencing pipeline. In vitro tests confirmed that a few of the cytomegalovirus-associated TCR beta chains recognize cytomegalovirus antigens. The authors suggested that the approach could potentially be extended to other disease states and immunological phenotypes. The study listed over 150 TCR beta chains as associated with cytomegalovirus. According to a later genetic analysis, donors in an Asian-associated ancestry cluster had fewer N-insertions in productive TCRs than the approximately 710-donor mean. In a later analysis, several top co-occurrence clusters were reported to appear linked to parvovirus B19, influenza, CMV and Epstein-Barr virus. In a later analysis, HLA-associated TCR beta chains were found to be more clonally expanded and to have lower generation probabilities than equally common non-associated chains. Only TCR beta chains were sequenced in this cohort, and the absence of alpha or paired-chain data limited detectable features. When HLA alleles, especially DR and DQ, strongly co-occurred, TCR associations were difficult to assign to individual alleles. Most CMV-associated TCR beta chains appeared to be HLA-restricted in a later analysis, and the HLA associations seemed to be driven largely by CMV exposure. Over 15 rarely observed V segments, including chromosome 9 orphons, were excluded from the earlier analysis of approximately 500 of the donors because counts were too low. In both the original and validation cohorts, the classifier was reported to diagnose cytomegalovirus status with high specificity and sensitivity. The presence/absence analyses assumed that sequencing depth was roughly uniform across donors, and that assumption may not be true. A further reported finding was that TCR beta sequences accurately predicted the HLA-A and HLA-B alleles for most subjects in the first cohort. Immune exposure information for the cohort was limited to CMV serostatus. In a later analysis, over 15,000 TCR beta sequences were associated with specific HLA alleles at a false discovery rate of 0.05.

The cohort consisted of 666 healthy bone marrow donors. Cohort members were all nominally healthy when sampled, although unrecorded immune exposures were likely present. The donor tested CMV seronegative, placing the donor among the 350 or so seronegative members of the cohort. A peripheral blood sample was collected from each donor, and TCR beta sequencing was performed on peripheral blood mononuclear cells. The Qiagen DNeasy Blood Extraction Kit was used to extract genomic DNA from the blood cell samples. In the case of this clone: Its cognate antigen has yet to be identified. No base qualities exist here, and no much larger clone lies one base off it.

Library preparation was by the immunoSEQ multiplex PCR assay. The multiplex PCR relied on a mix of 60 forward primers for TCR Vbeta segments and 13 reverse primers for TCR Jbeta segments. The CDR3 region of rearranged TCR beta genes was amplified from genomic DNA by a multiplex PCR assay. The Illumina HiSeq System was used to sequence the amplified TCR beta libraries as 87-base-pair reads. The paper's processing steps were these. In a later analysis, 70 million to 95 million unique TCR beta chains were counted across the approximately 640 repertoires, and roughly 10 million of these chains were shared by at least two donors. Raw reads were error-corrected and collapsed into unique sequences by a nearest-neighbor algorithm in which closely related sequences were merged to remove PCR and sequencing errors. CDR3 sequences were aligned to IMGT reference sequences to assign V, D and J gene segments. For a sequence to be retained, at least a six-nucleotide match to both a V gene segment and a J gene segment was required. A rearrangement was called productive if the CDR3 had no stop codons and remained in frame with V and J, and every other rearrangement was called non-productive. CDR3 was defined according to IMGT convention as the region running from the second conserved V-encoded cysteine to the conserved J-encoded phenylalanine. The earlier analysis of about 610 of the donors excluded sequences that lacked an unambiguous match to a single V gene segment. An earlier analysis of 500 to 700 of the donors classified V segments as functional when productive rearrangements were above 56.7% and as segregating when the standard deviation between donors was above 5%. A statistical classification framework was developed to diagnose cytomegalovirus status using the catalog of TCR beta chain sequences. A later analysis assigned V and J genes by comparing TCR nucleotide sequences with IMGT/GENE-DB human TR gene sequences. In a later analysis, CDR3 sequences and most-parsimonious VDJ recombination scenarios were assigned using the TCRdist pipeline. In a later analysis, each TCR beta chain was defined by its CDR3 amino acid sequence together with its V-gene family, and reads without a unique V-gene family were excluded. In a later analysis, several hundred highly shared, low-generation-probability nucleotide sequences were removed to address suspected cross-contamination and a sequencing artifact. For each public chain, a later analysis derived a clonal expansion index from normalized ranks of inferred template counts within each repertoire. In a later analysis, generation probabilities were computed with a VDJ recombination model fitted to out-of-frame rearrangements, and the resulting probabilities were checked against IGoR. In a later analysis, hypergeometric tests were used to score TCR-TCR, TCR-HLA and TCR-CMV co-occurrence, with a repertoire-size bias correction applied to TCR pairs. In a later analysis, false discovery rates were estimated by permuting HLA or CMV assignments 20 times. In a later analysis, co-occurring TCRs were grouped using DBSCAN, and TCRdist sequence similarity was added for clustering within HLA-allele-positive subsets. Co-occurrence clustering excluded repertoires with fewer than 30,000 or more than 120,000 public chains, plus five with anomalous nucleotide sharing. In TCRdb, the immuneACCESS table is reduced to in-frame sequences with V and J assigned. These tables do not hold every clone; where another copy was compared, an unresolved V gene accounts for under half, and the others remain unexplained. V and J calls and clone size are those listed in that table; D and trimming were worked out from the DNA. In this sample the table shows some 160,000 clones, over 60% of which occur a single time. The ten largest clonotypes hold 1.5% to 2% of the sample.

The sequence derives from a woman between 25 and 40 years old in good health and CMV-seronegative. The sequencing input was PBMCs.

The CDR3 here reads CASSFDLGNTEAFF. The DNA sequence is given as TGCGCCAGCAGCTTCGACTTAGGGAACACTGAAGCTTTCTTT. The chain is encoded by TRBV5-1 joined to TRBJ1-1, with an unclear D gene assignment. CDR1 and CDR2 are drawn from the germline V gene: SGHRS, YFSETQ. The CDR3 runs 14 residues from the cysteine to the phenylalanine. Just CDR3 DNA is preserved here, 42 bases in frame from base 1. At the junction V is shortened by 2 bases and J by 1 base, with 9 bases in between.